The 28 T cell receptor beta chains presented below share a single source sample, sequenced in a study of OX40 agonist ivuxolimab in advanced cancers. Profiling relied on immunoSEQ multiplex PCR, and the TCRdb table lists in-frame clones only, not all of them. The repertoire has about 46,000 clones, 82% of them found once; the top ten carry approximately 2%. The starting material was CD4+ or CD8+ T cells sorted from blood, obtained in a trial of the OX40 agonist ivuxolimab. The receptors derive from an adult with an advanced solid tumor such as melanoma, head and neck, liver or kidney cancer.

This chain joins TRBV4-1 and TRBJ2-5; 8 nucleotides align to TRBD2. CDR1 MGHRA and CDR2 YSYEKL come from the germline V gene. Trimming removed 2 bases from V and 6 bases from J; junction bases left unmatched: 14. The CDR3 covers 17 residues. The CDR3 coding sequence is TGCGCCAGCAGCCAACCACCCCGGGGGGGGCGGGAGCAGACCCAGTACTTC. This codes for CASSQPPRGGREQTQYF.

The V call is TRBV5-5, the J call TRBJ2-2; D remains ambiguous. Germline lookup yields CDR1 SGHKS and CDR2 YYEKEE (reference sequence). The V end lost 6 bases, the J end lost 5 bases, and 11 bases lay between the germline ends. This CDR3 spans 13 amino acids. CDR3 amino acids: CASTSLWTGELFF. In DNA form, the CDR3 reads TGTGCCAGCACCTCCTTATGGACCGGGGAGCTGTTTTTT.

This chain joins TRBV15 and TRBJ2-5, with a weak D call TRBD2 (5 bases). The germline V and J ends were trimmed by 4 bases and 1 base, with 10 bases remaining between them. This CDR3 contains 14 residues. Germline-derived CDR1 and CDR2 are LNHNV and YYDKDF (reference sequence). CDR3 protein: CATSTGGLQETQYF. The CDR3 DNA is TGTGCCACCAGCACTGGAGGCCTCCAAGAGACCCAGTACTTC.

This clone has just a few counts. The chain employs TRBV14 and TRBJ2-7; the match to TRBD1 covers 7 bases. Germline values: CDR1 SGHDN, CDR2 FVKESK. The CDR3 has 14 residues. V dropped 3 bases and J dropped 6; count of bases not matched to a gene: 8. The CDR3: CASSQELTGVEQYF. In DNA form, the CDR3 reads TGTGCCAGCAGCCAGGAACTCACAGGGGTCGAGCAGTACTTC.

The chain combines TRBV4-3 with TRBJ1-4, with TRBD1 identical over 7 bases. CDR3 length: 17 residues. Looked up from germline, CDR1 is LGHNA and CDR2 is YSLEER. J was trimmed by 8 bases and V by 2 bases; bases with no gene match: 14. The CDR3 loop reads CASSQNGGGGGREKLFF. The CDR3 region has the DNA TGCGCCAGCAGCCAAAATGGAGGAGGAGGGGGCCGAGAAAAACTGTTTTTT.

Remarks on this clone: Other nucleotide sequences in the sample specify the same CDR3. V usage is TRBV2 and J usage is TRBJ1-5; the match to TRBD1 covers 7 bases. V shed 6 bases and J 1 base; nucleotides not matched to a gene: 0. Looked up from germline, CDR1 is SNHLY and CDR2 is FYNNEI. The CDR3 runs 13 residues. The CDR3 loop reads CASRGQSNQPQHF. The DNA of the CDR3 is TGTGCCAGCAGGGGACAGAGCAATCAGCCCCAGCATTTT.

The chain joins TRBV30 to TRBJ2-1, with TRBD1 identical over 9 bases. The length of the CDR3 is 14 residues. Unmatched junction bases numbered 9, after V lost 4 bases and J lost 8 bases. CDR1 and CDR2 (germline): GTSNPN, SVGIG (reference sequence). CDR3 loop: CAWTRTGENDEQFF. The CDR3 nucleotides are TGTGCCTGGACAAGGACAGGGGAAAACGATGAGCAGTTCTTC.

This clone was counted only a few times. This chain uses TRBV30 with TRBJ2-1, with 9 nucleotides matching TRBD2. The CDR3 sequence is 14 residues long. CDR1 is GTSNPN, CDR2 SVGIG, per germline (reference sequence). J was trimmed by 7 bases and V by 2 bases; bases with no gene match: 6. This CDR3 is CAWSPGLARNEQFF. DNA of the CDR3: TGTGCCTGGAGTCCCGGACTAGCGAGGAATGAGCAGTTCTTC.

CDR3 sequence reads: CASSLNGGRETQYF. The DNA for the CDR3 is TGTGCCAGCAGCTTAAACGGGGGACGCGAGACCCAGTACTTC. The rearrangement uses TRBV7-9 and TRBJ2-5; the D gene is possibly TRBD2 (6 bases). Germline CDR1 and CDR2: SEHNR and FQNEAQ (reference sequence). Trimming left V 2 bases short and J 5 bases short, with 12 bases between. This CDR3 is 14 amino acids long.

The sample holds a few counts of this clone. This chain connects TRBV15 to TRBJ1-1; D is unresolved. In germline, CDR1 is LNHNV, CDR2 YYDKDF (reference sequence). The CDR3 extends over 15 amino acids. V lost 0 bases and J lost 2, with 10 bases in between. The CDR3: CATSRDKGVNTEAFF. The DNA of the CDR3 is TGTGCCACCAGCAGAGATAAGGGAGTAAACACTGAAGCTTTCTTT.

V usage is TRBV6-1 and J usage is TRBJ1-4; D may be TRBD1 (5 bases). This CDR3 has 12 residues. Germline V gene sequence: CDR1 MNHNS, CDR2 SASEGT. With 10 bases removed from V and 7 bases from J, the gap between germline ends came to 13 bases. The DNA for the CDR3 is TGTGCCACAGAGGACGACAGTGAAAAACTGTTTTTT. This gives the protein CATEDDSEKLFF.

This chain joins TRBV5-5 and TRBJ1-2; possible D gene TRBD1, 5 bases. The V end was cut by 0 bases, the J end by 6 bases, with 9 bases between. There are 13 residues in the CDR3. Looked up from germline, CDR1 is SGHKS and CDR2 is YYEKEE (reference sequence). CDR3 amino acids: CASSLDRGNGYTF. Here the CDR3 DNA reads TGTGCCAGCAGCTTGGATAGGGGCAATGGCTACACCTTC. Variable domain in full (rest from reference TRBV5-5 and TRBJ1-2): DAGVTQSPTHLIKTRGQQVTLRCSPISGHKSVSWYQQVLGQGPQFIFQYYEKEERGRGNFPDRFSARQFPNYSSELNVNALLLGDSALYLCASSLDRGNGYTFGSGTRLTVV.

The chain has TRBV25-1 and TRBJ1-5; D might be TRBD1 (5 bases). The CDR3 runs 14 residues. Germline V lookup: CDR1 MGHDK, CDR2 SYGVNS. The V end lost 2 bases, the J end lost 3 bases, and 8 bases lay between the germline ends. This chain's CDR3 is CASSEKGLNQPQHF. The CDR3, as DNA: TGTGCCAGCAGTGAAAAGGGACTCAATCAGCCCCAGCATTTT.

This clone was counted only a few times. V is TRBV5-6 and J is TRBJ1-6; 7 nucleotides match TRBD1. CDR1 is SGHDT, CDR2 YYEEEE, per germline. V shed 4 bases, J shed 7 bases, and the junction held 5 bases outside the gene matches. CDR3 length: 14 residues. The CDR3, as DNA: TGTGCCAGCAGCAAGGGACAGAGAAATTCACCCCTCCACTTT. This codes for CASSKGQRNSPLHF.

V is TRBV6-1 and J is TRBJ1-2; TRBD1 might be the D (6 bases). Trimming removed 6 bases from V and 5 bases from J, with 16 bases in between. CDR3 length: 14 amino acids. Germline V lookup: CDR1 MNHNS, CDR2 SASEGT. CDR3 region: CASRDRFPPYGYTF. The CDR3 DNA follows: TGTGCCAGCAGGGACAGATTTCCCCCTTATGGCTACACCTTC.

The rearrangement joins TRBV5-1 to TRBJ2-2, with 8 bases identical to TRBD2. CDR1 is SGHRS and CDR2 is YFSETQ in the germline V gene. CDR3 length: 19 amino acids. The trim removed 1 base at V and 0 bases at J, leaving 11 bases unmatched. The CDR3 loop is CASSLSPRTSSPNTGELFF. For the CDR3, the DNA is TGCGCCAGCAGCTTGAGCCCCCGGACTAGCTCCCCGAACACCGGGGAGCTGTTTTTT.

J is TRBJ2-1 and V is TRBV11-3, with 12 bases identical to TRBD2. Germline V gene data show CDR1 as SGHNT and CDR2 as YENEEA. The CDR3 covers 18 residues. V was pared by 0 bases and J by 5 bases, with 8 bases of the junction left unmatched. Here the CDR3 reads CASSLDSGTSGSDNEQFF. CDR3 nucleotides: TGTGCCAGCAGCTTAGACAGCGGGACTAGCGGGTCAGACAATGAGCAGTTCTTC.

The CDR3 nucleotides read TGTGCCAGCAGCCGTAGCGGGGGGCCAGAAGATACGCAGTATTTT. This sequence encodes CASSRSGGPEDTQYF. This chain links TRBV7-3 with TRBJ2-3; 10 bases agree with TRBD2. J was trimmed by 5 bases and V by 5 bases; bases with no gene match: 7. The CDR3 is 15 residues long. Germline assignment: CDR1 SGHTA and CDR2 FQGTGA. The full variable domain, rest sourced from reference TRBV7-3 and TRBJ2-3, is GAGVSQTPSNKVTEKGKYVELRCDPISGHTALYWYRQSLGQGPEFLIYFQGTGAADDSGLPNDRFFAVRPEGSVSTLKIQRTERGDSAVYLCASSRSGGPEDTQYFGPGTRLTVL.

In its sample, this clone was seen once. The V gene is TRBV19, the J gene TRBJ1-1; D may be TRBD1 (6 bases). Trimming left V 6 bases short and J 2 bases short, with 16 bases between. CDR3 size: 15 residues. Germline assignment: CDR1 LNHDA and CDR2 SQIVND (reference sequence). CDR3: CASRPNGQPNTEAFF. The DNA for the CDR3 is TGTGCCAGTAGACCGAACGGACAGCCTAACACTGAAGCTTTCTTT.

The V call is TRBV2, the J call TRBJ1-3; D call uncertain. CDR3 size: 14 residues. The germline gives CDR1 SNHLY, CDR2 FYNNEI. Trimming removed 6 bases at V and 0 bases at J, with 9 bases between. CDR3 sequence (DNA): TGTGCCAGCAGAAAGTCAGACTCTGGAAACACCATATATTTT. It encodes CASRKSDSGNTIYF. The whole variable domain, remainder taken from reference TRBV2 and TRBJ1-3, is EPEVTQTPSHQVTQMGQEVILRCVPISNHLYFYWYRQILGQKVEFLVSFYNNEISEKSEIFDDQFSVERPDGSNFTLKIRSTKLEDSAMYFCASRKSDSGNTIYFGEGSWLTVV.

The genes are TRBV21-1 and TRBJ2-2; TRBD1 is the table's D call, not checked against the DNA. TRBV21-1 is reported as a pseudogene. This CDR3 comprises 16 residues. The CDR3 protein is CASSKGIWPYTGELFF. The CDR3 DNA reads TGTGCCAGCAGCAAAGGCATCTGGCCTTACACCGGGGAGCTGTTTTTT.

This clone was seen more than once but under ten times. The gene calls are TRBV10-1 and TRBJ2-2; D gene uncertain. The CDR3 loop spans 13 amino acids. V dropped 0 bases and J dropped 5 bases, with 4 bases sitting between them. The germline V gene encodes CDR1 WNHNN and CDR2 SYGVQD (reference sequence). This CDR3 is CASSESGTGELFF. The CDR3 DNA follows: TGCGCCAGCAGTGAGTCAGGAACCGGGGAGCTGTTTTTT.

This clone was observed a handful of times. J is TRBJ1-2 and V is TRBV6-1; maybe TRBD1 (6 bases). The germline V and J ends were trimmed by 6 bases and 3 bases, with 14 bases remaining between them. The CDR3 is 14 amino acids. Germline-derived CDR1 and CDR2 are MNHNS and SASEGT. The CDR3 loop reads CASSLRGFDYGYTF. As DNA, the CDR3 is TGTGCCAGCAGCCTCAGGGGTTTCGACTATGGCTACACCTTC.

This clone was counted once. V usage is TRBV19 and J usage is TRBJ2-5, with D tentatively TRBD1 (5 bases). The germline V gene has CDR1 LNHDA and CDR2 SQIVND (reference sequence). The CDR3 extends over 12 amino acids. Trimming cost V 6 bases and J 4 bases, with 9 bases left between them. The CDR3 DNA reads as TGTGCCAGTAGGCCCCAGGGAGAGACCCAGTACTTC. It translates to CASRPQGETQYF. The full variable domain, its missing parts supplied by reference TRBV19 and TRBJ2-5, is DGGITQSPKYLFRKEGQNVTLSCEQNLNHDAMYWYRQDPGQGLRLIYYSQIVNDFQKGDIAEGYSVSREKKESFPLTVTSAQKNPTAFYLCASRPQGETQYFGPGTRLLVL.

This chain uses TRBV6-5 with TRBJ2-1, with a tentative D call TRBD1 (6 bases). From germline, CDR1 is MNHEY and CDR2 SVGAGI. V was cut by 2 bases and J by 2 bases, with 13 bases left in between. This CDR3 is built from 16 residues. This CDR3 is CASSYRGSVTYNEQFF. CDR3 coding DNA: TGTGCCAGCAGTTACAGGGGGTCTGTAACCTACAATGAGCAGTTCTTC.

For the CDR3, the DNA is TGTGCCAGCAGATTACGGTCCAGCTCCTACGAGCAGTACTTC. Amino acid sequence: CASRLRSSSYEQYF. The V gene is TRBV7-2, the J gene TRBJ2-7; D is uncertain. Germline V gene data show CDR1 as SGHTA and CDR2 as FQGNSA. The CDR3 runs to 14 residues. V was shortened by 6 bases and J by 0 bases, with 12 bases between the two germline ends. Variable domain in full (rest from reference TRBV7-2 and TRBJ2-7): GAGVSQSPSNKVTEKGKDVELRCDPISGHTALYWYRQSLGQGLEFLIYFQGNSAPDKSGLPSDRFSAERTGGSVSTLTIQRTQQEDSAVYLCASRLRSSSYEQYFGPGTRLTVT.

The genes are TRBV5-8 and TRBJ1-4, with D maybe TRBD1 (5 bases). The CDR3 extends over 14 amino acids. Germline loops: CDR1 SGHTS, CDR2 YDEGEE. The V end lost 4 bases, the J end lost 1 base, and 8 bases lay between the germline ends. The CDR3 nucleotides are TGTGCCAGCAGCGGGGGTGGAACTAATGAAAAACTGTTTTTT. Translation gives CASSGGGTNEKLFF.

The rearrangement links TRBV13 to TRBJ1-2; TRBD1 aligns across 10 bases. Germline V gives CDR1 PRHDT, CDR2 FYEKMQ (reference sequence). V lost 5 bases, J lost 7 bases, and 10 bases stayed unmatched. This CDR3 is 15 amino acids long. This chain's CDR3 is CASSPRQGAVGGYTF. CDR3 nucleotides: TGTGCCAGCAGCCCAAGACAGGGGGCGGTAGGTGGCTACACCTTC.